This T cell receptor (beta chain) was identified in a study of lymphopenia after photon versus proton radiotherapy. Study-level findings and limits: Under photons, naive T cells and diversity fell while effector/memory populations rose. Oligoclonal CD8+ Temra expansion after nadir drove photon patients' diversity drop. Larger post-nadir TCR diversity loss correlated inversely with survival in deceased patients.

This clone occurred once. The target antigen is unknown. Here immunoSEQ multiplex PCR was the method, and the copy in TCRdb shows in-frame clones only, minus some. The sample lists some 7,900 clones; more than 65% were seen once. V was pared by 2 bases and J by 1 base, with 3 bases between. From germline, CDR1 is SGHNT and CDR2 YENEEA. The CDR3 totals 13 residues. Here the sequenced sample was peripheral blood, taken from a patient treated with photon-based radiotherapy. This chain uses TRBV11-3 with TRBJ1-5; the D is unclear. The clonotype was recovered from a man aged 25 to 40 with gastric cancer. CDR3 bases: TGTGCCAGCAGCTTACGGAGCAATCAGCCCCAGCATTTT. This encodes CASSLRSNQPQHF.